The 22 T cell receptor beta chains in this list originate from one sample, sequenced in a study of blood T cell repertoires in COVID-19. Only in-frame clones appear in the TCRdb table, and some are missing; sequencing was by immunoSEQ multiplex PCR. The sample has about 98,000 clones, around 80% seen once. Sequencing was done on a sample of peripheral blood. These receptors all come from a man between 65 and 79 years old with acute or convalescent COVID-19.

This chain connects TRBV5-1 to TRBJ2-5, with 8 bases identical to TRBD2. Trimming cost V 2 bases and J 4 bases; bases outside gene matches: 7. There are 15 residues in the CDR3. Per germline, CDR1 SGHRS and CDR2 YFSETQ. Here the CDR3 DNA reads TGCGCCAGCAGCTTCGGGCGGGAGGAGGTAGAGACCCAGTACTTC. It specifies CASSFGREEVETQYF.

This clone has at least ten counts. The chain couples TRBV5-1 to TRBJ1-2, with TRBD1 matching 7 bases. In germline, CDR1 is SGHRS, CDR2 YFSETQ. The CDR3 is 15 residues long. After removal of 4 bases from V and 4 bases from J, the junction contained 10 bases not matched to a gene. CDR3 sequence (DNA): TGCGCCAGCAGCGCCGGGACAGCAAGCGGCTATGGCTACACCTTC. Translated: CASSAGTASGYGYTF. Together with reference TRBV5-1 and TRBJ1-2, the CDR3 gives the full variable domain: KAGVTQTPRYLIKTRGQQVTLSCSPISGHRSVSWYQQTPGQGLQFLFEYFSETQRNKGNFPGRFSGRQFSNSRSEMNVSTLELGDSALYLCASSAGTASGYGYTFGSGTRLTVV.

J is TRBJ2-5 and V is TRBV2; 9 bases match TRBD2. This CDR3 comprises 17 residues. J was trimmed by 9 bases and V by 4 bases; bases with no gene match: 18. Germline loops: CDR1 SNHLY, CDR2 FYNNEI. The CDR3 bases are TGTGCCAGCAGTGGGTTAGCGGGAGCCGCCAGTTGGTCGGCCCAGTACTTC. Encoded protein: CASSGLAGAASWSAQYF.

The rearrangement links TRBV5-6 to TRBJ2-7; 7 bases map to TRBD2. In germline, CDR1 is SGHDT, CDR2 YYEEEE. V lost 4 bases and J lost 3; bases outside the gene matches: 7. The CDR3 is 14 residues long. This CDR3 is CASSLTERGYEQYF. CDR3 sequence (DNA): TGTGCCAGCAGCCTAACTGAGCGGGGCTACGAGCAGTACTTC.

The rearrangement joins TRBV5-1 to TRBJ2-5, with 9 bases fitting TRBD2. The germline V gene has CDR1 SGHRS and CDR2 YFSETQ. The CDR3 length is 15 residues. The trim removed 1 base at V and 4 bases at J, leaving 5 bases unmatched. The CDR3 reads CASSLTTSGGETQYF. The CDR3 nucleotides are TGCGCCAGCAGCTTGACGACTAGCGGTGGAGAGACCCAGTACTTC.

The sample holds one count of this clone. The J gene is TRBJ2-3, the V gene TRBV27; D ambiguous. Trimming removed 2 bases from V and 0 bases from J, with 15 bases in between. This CDR3 contains 17 residues. The V gene's germline CDR1 is MNHEY and CDR2 SMNVEV (reference sequence). CDR3 sequence (DNA): TGTGCCAGCAGTTTACCCTTCGTAGGCGGTAGCACAGATACGCAGTATTTT. Encoded protein: CASSLPFVGGSTDTQYF.

This clone was observed a few times. This chain links TRBV9 with TRBJ2-7, with 10 bases fitting TRBD2. Losses at the gene ends were 3 bases for V and 3 bases for J; bases not matched to a gene: 6. Germline CDR1 and CDR2: SGDLS and YYNGEE. The CDR3 runs 15 residues. The CDR3 here is CASSAGLAADYEQYF. The CDR3 bases are TGTGCCAGCAGCGCAGGACTAGCGGCGGACTACGAGCAGTACTTC.

CDR3 amino acids: CASRDRDDEQFF. In DNA, the CDR3 is TGTGCCAGCAGGGACAGGGACGATGAGCAGTTCTTC. V and J are TRBV11-2 and TRBJ2-1, with 8 nucleotides matching TRBD1. CDR1 is SGHAT and CDR2 is FQNNGV in the germline V gene. The junction had 3 bases not matched to a gene; V was cut back by 6 bases and J by 8 bases. CDR3 length: 12 residues.

In its sample, this clone was seen a few times. V and J are TRBV28 and TRBJ2-2; perhaps TRBD1 as D (6 bases). The length of the CDR3 is 15 residues. V was clipped by 3 bases and J by 7 bases, with 15 bases between them. In germline, CDR1 is MDHEN, CDR2 SYDVKM. The CDR3 reads CASSFNGGASGELFF. As DNA, the CDR3 is TGTGCCAGCAGTTTTAATGGGGGCGCGAGCGGGGAGCTGTTTTTT.

CDR3 sequence (DNA): TGTGCCAGCAGCTTAAACCCAGGTGGAAACACCATATATTTT. Amino acids: CASSLNPGGNTIYF. The rearrangement links TRBV7-2 to TRBJ1-3; D remains unclear. CDR1 is SGHTA, CDR2 FQGNSA, per germline. This CDR3 comprises 14 residues. The V gene lost 2 bases and the J gene lost 3 bases, with 8 bases spanning the gap.

The J gene is TRBJ2-1, the V gene TRBV9, with D possibly matching TRBD1 (6 bases). The CDR3 extends over 13 amino acids. Germline V gives CDR1 SGDLS, CDR2 YYNGEE. V shed 4 bases and J shed 4 bases, with 9 bases lying between them. The CDR3 DNA sequence: TGTGCCAGCAGCCTACAGGGTTACAATGAGCAGTTCTTC. Protein product: CASSLQGYNEQFF.

This rearrangement joins TRBV28 to TRBJ2-1, with unresolved D. CDR3 length equals 13 residues. Germline V gene lookup returns CDR1 MDHEN and CDR2 SYDVKM. V was trimmed by 6 bases and J by 8 bases, leaving 14 bases between them. CDR3 residues: CASSLPSIDEQFF. CDR3 coding DNA: TGTGCCAGCAGCCTTCCCTCAATAGATGAGCAGTTCTTC.

The table lists this clone with a few counts. The germline gene is not matched at one end of the junction; a read error may be the cause. As DNA, the CDR3 is TGTGCCAGCAGTGAAACTCGGGGTTTCGCCTTC. It codes for CASSETRGFAF. The chain combines TRBV2 with TRBJ1-2; D is ambiguous. This CDR3 comprises 11 residues. Looked up from germline, CDR1 is SNHLY and CDR2 is FYNNEI.

The gene calls are TRBV28 and TRBJ2-1; 7 bases are a match to TRBD2. The germline CDR1 and CDR2 sequences are MDHEN and SYDVKM. The J segment lost 3 bases and the V segment lost 3 bases, leaving 5 bases of the junction unmatched. This CDR3 contains 15 residues. The CDR3 loop reads CASSFREEIYNEQFF. The CDR3 bases are TGTGCCAGCAGTTTTCGGGAGGAGATCTACAATGAGCAGTTCTTC.

The chain uses TRBV12-5 and TRBJ2-7, with D maybe TRBD2 (6 bases). V was clipped by 1 base and J by 6 bases, with 16 bases between them. CDR1 is LGHNT, CDR2 FRNRAP, per germline. The CDR3 spans 15 residues. The CDR3: CASGLGGTPAGEQYF. DNA for the CDR3: TGTGCTAGTGGTTTGGGCGGGACCCCGGCGGGCGAGCAGTACTTC.

The chain carries TRBV6-5 and TRBJ1-4; 8 bases align to TRBD1. There are 14 residues in the CDR3. With 6 bases clipped from V and 7 bases from J, the junction kept 7 bases outside the gene matches. Germline V gene sequence: CDR1 MNHEY, CDR2 SVGAGI. The CDR3 DNA reads TGTGCCAGCAGCCCCAGGGGGCTGGGTGAAAAACTGTTTTTT. It translates to CASSPRGLGEKLFF.

The J gene is TRBJ1-2, the V gene TRBV28; D ambiguous. CDR1 is MDHEN, CDR2 SYDVKM, per germline. The V and J ends lost 3 bases and 7 bases respectively, with 12 bases between them. The CDR3 runs 13 residues. CDR3 sequence: CASSFPSGSGYTF. CDR3 bases: TGTGCCAGCAGTTTCCCTTCGGGGAGTGGCTACACCTTC.

The genes are TRBV9 and TRBJ2-3; D gene uncertain. V dropped 0 bases and J dropped 6 bases, with 11 bases sitting between them. Per germline, CDR1 SGDLS and CDR2 YYNGEE. This CDR3 comprises 14 residues. CDR3 nucleotides: TGTGCCAGCAGCGTAGGTGGGCTGGGTGATACGCAGTATTTT. Translation gives CASSVGGLGDTQYF. The whole variable domain, remainder taken from reference TRBV9 and TRBJ2-3, is DSGVTQTPKHLITATGQRVTLRCSPRSGDLSVYWYQQSLDQGLQFLIQYYNGEERAKGNILERFSAQQFPDLHSELNLSSLELGDSALYFCASSVGGLGDTQYFGPGTRLTVL.

This rearrangement joins TRBV28 to TRBJ1-4, with a weak D call TRBD1 (6 bases). CDR1 is MDHEN, CDR2 SYDVKM, per germline. The CDR3 is made up of 14 amino acids. V shed 6 bases and J shed 8 bases, with 16 bases lying between them. CDR3 sequence reads: CASRDSSSKEKLFF. In DNA, the CDR3 is TGTGCCAGCAGGGACAGTTCATCAAAGGAAAAACTGTTTTTT.

This chain links TRBV15 with TRBJ1-6; TRBD1 aligns across 11 bases. J was trimmed by 6 bases and V by 1 base; bases with no gene match: 2. Germline V gives CDR1 LNHNV, CDR2 YYDKDF (reference sequence). This CDR3 region has 16 residues. The chain's CDR3 is CATSRGTGGFNSPLHF. The CDR3 DNA sequence: TGTGCCACCAGCAGAGGGACAGGGGGCTTTAATTCACCCCTCCACTTT. The variable domain in full, with the rest retrieved from reference TRBV15 and TRBJ1-6, is DAMVIQNPRYQVTQFGKPVTLSCSQTLNHNVMYWYQQKSSQAPKLLFHYYDKDFNNEADTPDNFQSRRPNTSFCFLDIRSPGLGDTAMYLCATSRGTGGFNSPLHFGNGTRLTVT.

The rearrangement joins TRBV6-5 to TRBJ2-7, with 9 positions matching TRBD2. J gave up 4 bases and V 6 bases, and 7 bases lay outside the gene matches. The CDR3 spans 14 residues. Germline values: CDR1 MNHEY, CDR2 SVGAGI. The CDR3 coding sequence is TGTGCCAGCAGCAAGGGGCGGGAGGGATACGAGCAGTACTTC. Translation: CASSKGREGYEQYF.

The V and J genes are TRBV5-4 and TRBJ1-1; maybe TRBD1 (5 bases). Germline CDR1 and CDR2: SGHNT and YYREEE (reference sequence). This CDR3 region has 16 residues. V dropped 6 bases and J dropped 1 base, with 19 bases sitting between them. CDR3 sequence: CASNPGGGGGNTEAFF. The CDR3 DNA is TGTGCCAGCAACCCTGGGGGGGGAGGAGGGAACACTGAAGCTTTCTTT. The whole variable domain, remainder taken from reference TRBV5-4 and TRBJ1-1, is ETGVTQSPTHLIKTRGQQVTLRCSSQSGHNTVSWYQQALGQGPQFIFQYYREEENGRGNFPPRFSGLQFPNYSSELNVNALELDDSALYLCASNPGGGGGNTEAFFGQGTRLTVV.